The 29 T cell receptor beta chains below come from one sample, sequenced in a study of post-analysis software for immune sequencing data. Study observations and caveats: When patients were compared with controls, four to six TRBV segments were more frequent, TRBV5-6, TRBV5-1 and TRBV20-1 among them.

No antigens are known for them. Prepared libraries of TCR beta cDNA carried unique molecular identifiers. MiXCR, run by TCRdb on the PCR reads, gives a single entry per CDR3 protein. Here the sample spans roughly 800,000 distinct CDR3 sequences, about 53% being singletons. The source material was blood. The source is a girl between 5 and 17 years old with multiple sclerosis.

V usage is TRBV20-1 and J usage is TRBJ2-7, with 7 bases fitting TRBD1. The germline CDR1 and CDR2 sequences are DFQATT and SNEGSKA (reference sequence). Trimming took 4 bases from V and 3 from J; bases not matched to a gene: 15. The CDR3 is made up of 16 amino acids. The CDR3 spells CSATPGQTMMDYEQYF. The DNA for the CDR3 is TGCAGTGCTACACCGGGACAGACGATGATGGACTACGAGCAGTACTTC.

The rearrangement uses TRBV7-9 and TRBJ2-7; unclear D gene. V lost 5 bases and J 4 bases, leaving 18 bases between the germline ends. The germline gives CDR1 SEHNR, CDR2 FQNEAQ (reference sequence). The CDR3 consists of 15 residues. This chain's CDR3 is CASSPDPLLTYEQYF. CDR3 coding DNA: TGTGCCAGCAGCCCCGACCCCCTTCTTACGTACGAGCAGTACTTC.

V usage is TRBV12-3 or TRBV12-4 and J usage is TRBJ1-1; D remains ambiguous. This CDR3 has 13 amino acids. V dropped 3 bases and J dropped 5 bases, with 10 bases sitting between them. CDR3 coding DNA: TGTGCCAGCAGTTTCGGAGAGGGTACTGAAGCTTTCTTT. It specifies CASSFGEGTEAFF.

V is TRBV29-1 and J is TRBJ2-1; TRBD1 matches 9 bases. CDR3 length: 15 residues. The germline V gene has CDR1 SQVTM and CDR2 ANQGSEA. With 6 bases clipped from V and 8 bases from J, the junction kept 14 bases outside the gene matches. The CDR3 is CSVHRTGVGSDEQFF. The CDR3 DNA follows: TGCAGCGTGCATCGGACAGGGGTCGGGAGCGATGAGCAGTTCTTC.

The rearrangement uses TRBV4-1 and TRBJ2-1, with 12 positions matching TRBD2. The CDR3 totals 17 residues. The V gene end was trimmed by 2 bases and the J gene end by 5 bases; junction bases not matched to a gene: 7. In germline, CDR1 is MGHRA, CDR2 YSYEKL. For the CDR3, the DNA is TGCGCCAGCAGCCAACTAGCGGGAGGGCATGCGAACAATGAGCAGTTCTTC. Residues: CASSQLAGGHANNEQFF.

This clonotype was seen a few times. This chain links TRBV29-1 with TRBJ2-1; 7 bases align to TRBD1. V was clipped by 4 bases and J by 2 bases; unmatched bases: 11. The germline CDR1 and CDR2 sequences are SQVTM and ANQGSEA. The CDR3 consists of 16 residues. The chain's CDR3 is CSVAIRTGKAYNEQFF. CDR3 sequence (DNA): TGCAGCGTTGCAATAAGGACAGGCAAGGCCTACAATGAGCAGTTCTTC.

J is TRBJ2-5 and V is TRBV3-1, with a weak D call TRBD2 (6 bases). The CDR3 is 14 amino acids. Germline CDR1 and CDR2: LGHDT and YNNKEL (reference sequence). Trimming shortened V by 1 base and J by 3 bases, and 9 bases separated the two germline ends. The CDR3, as DNA: TGTGCCAGCAGCCAAGGACTAGTAAAAGAGACCCAGTACTTC. Protein product: CASSQGLVKETQYF.

A single count supports this clonotype. The chain couples TRBV7-3 to TRBJ2-3; 11 bases agree with TRBD2. Unmatched junction bases numbered 4, after V lost 6 bases and J lost 2 bases. The length of the CDR3 is 15 residues. The germline V gene has CDR1 SGHTA and CDR2 FQGTGA. The CDR3 spells CASRRSGRDTDTQYF. The CDR3 bases are TGTGCCAGCAGACGTAGCGGGAGGGACACAGATACGCAGTATTTT.

The chain uses TRBV20-1 and TRBJ2-3, with 11 bases that match TRBD2. The CDR3 is 15 residues long. Trimming at V came to 1 base and at J to 6 bases, leaving 6 bases not matched to a gene. The germline V gene has CDR1 DFQATT and CDR2 SNEGSKA (reference sequence). In DNA, the CDR3 is TGCAGTGCTAGAGGACTAGCGGGACCTGGGGATACGCAGTATTTT. It is translated as CSARGLAGPGDTQYF.

This chain joins TRBV4-1 and TRBJ2-1, with D perhaps TRBD1 or TRBD2 (5 bases each). Germline values: CDR1 MGHRA, CDR2 YSYEKL. V was pared by 0 bases and J by 7 bases, with 10 bases between. The CDR3 extends over 14 amino acids. The CDR3 sequence is CASSQDEGKNEQFF. As DNA, the CDR3 is TGCGCCAGCAGCCAAGATGAGGGGAAGAATGAGCAGTTCTTC.

The chain has TRBV5-1 and TRBJ1-5; 8 nucleotides align to TRBD1. J gave up 5 bases and V 4 bases, and 8 bases lay outside the gene matches. The CDR3 contains 15 residues. Germline-derived CDR1 and CDR2 are SGHRS and YFSETQ. CDR3 loop: CASSRTGLQDQPQHF. CDR3 in DNA: TGCGCCAGCAGCCGGACAGGGCTCCAAGATCAGCCCCAGCATTTT.

This clonotype was recorded a few times. The genes are TRBV20-1 and TRBJ2-7, with 8 bases aligning to TRBD1. The end of the DNA aligns better with TRBJ2-5, so the J call may be wrong. The V gene's germline CDR1 is DFQATT and CDR2 SNEGSKA (reference sequence). This CDR3 contains 13 residues. CDR3 sequence reads: CSARRQGRETQYF. CDR3 sequence (DNA): TGCAGTGCTAGAAGACAGGGGAGAGAGACCCAGTACTTC.

This rearrangement joins TRBV5-1 to TRBJ2-7, with 12 bases lining up with TRBD2. After removal of 3 bases from V and 5 bases from J, the junction contained 3 bases not matched to a gene. The CDR3 loop spans 14 amino acids. From germline, CDR1 is SGHRS and CDR2 YFSETQ. CDR3 DNA sequence: TGCGCCAGCAGCTGGACTAGCGGGAAGAACGAGCAGTACTTC. This sequence encodes CASSWTSGKNEQYF.

This clonotype was observed once. This chain links TRBV27 with TRBJ2-1; 9 bases fit TRBD1. Germline-derived CDR1 and CDR2 are MNHEY and SMNVEV (reference sequence). Unmatched junction bases numbered 4, after V lost 6 bases and J lost 4 bases. The CDR3 extends over 14 amino acids. CDR3: CASRTGGSYNEQFF. The CDR3 DNA is TGTGCCAGCAGGACAGGGGGATCTTACAATGAGCAGTTCTTC.

The CDR3 region has the DNA TGCAGCGTTGAAGCTGGAGATACGCAGTATTTT. Encoded protein: CSVEAGDTQYF. V and J are TRBV29-1 and TRBJ2-3; the D is unclear. V was shortened by 1 base and J by 5 bases, with 4 bases between the two germline ends. The V gene's germline CDR1 is SQVTM and CDR2 ANQGSEA. CDR3 length equals 11 residues.

The chain carries TRBV20-1 and TRBJ2-7; TRBD2 agrees at 14 bases. With 3 bases clipped from V and 3 bases from J, the junction kept 16 bases outside the gene matches. This CDR3 comprises 19 residues. CDR1 and CDR2 (germline): DFQATT, SNEGSKA (reference sequence). In nucleotides, the CDR3 is TGCAGTGCTAGGGGCCAGACTAGCGGGAGGGCCGTGGGCTACTACGAGCAGTACTTC. Encoded protein: CSARGQTSGRAVGYYEQYF.

This clonotype turned up a few times. The chain links TRBV20-1 to TRBJ2-7, with D perhaps matching TRBD1 (6 bases). This CDR3 comprises 14 residues. Trimming shortened V by 6 bases and J by 0 bases, and 15 bases separated the two germline ends. Germline CDR1 reads DFQATT; CDR2 reads SNEGSKA (reference sequence). The CDR3 region is CSAQGRKSSYEQYF. Written as DNA, the CDR3 is TGCAGTGCCCAGGGGCGTAAAAGCTCCTACGAGCAGTACTTC.

This clonotype showed up just a few times. This sequence joins TRBV20-1 and TRBJ2-1; 9 bases are a match to TRBD2. V shed 3 bases and J 3 bases; nucleotides not matched to a gene: 3. Germline CDR1 is DFQATT and CDR2 is SNEGSKA (reference sequence). The CDR3 consists of 14 residues. CDR3 protein: CSARSGRLYNEQFF. The DNA of the CDR3 is TGCAGTGCTAGGAGCGGGAGGCTCTACAATGAGCAGTTCTTC.

The rearrangement links TRBV5-1 to TRBJ2-3; weak D call: TRBD2 (5 bases). The CDR3 is made up of 14 amino acids. V shed 3 bases and J shed 2 bases, with 10 bases lying between them. Looked up from germline, CDR1 is SGHRS and CDR2 is YFSETQ. The CDR3 loop reads CASSWASPTDTQYF. The CDR3 nucleotides read TGCGCCAGCAGCTGGGCTAGCCCCACAGATACGCAGTATTTT.

This clonotype was recorded once. The chain links TRBV6-6 to TRBJ1-2, with 10 bases lining up with TRBD1. With V trimmed by 5 bases and J by 6 bases, 6 bases remained unmatched. This CDR3 is built from 14 residues. Germline CDR1 reads MNHNY; CDR2 reads SVGAGI (reference sequence). CDR3 sequence (DNA): TGTGCCAGCAGTAAGACCGGGACAGGGGATGGCTACACCTTC. Protein: CASSKTGTGDGYTF.

The CDR3 sequence: CASSIDRAGGYEQYF. The CDR3 nucleotides read TGTGCCAGCAGCATAGACAGGGCCGGGGGGTACGAGCAGTACTTC. The chain carries TRBV6-1 and TRBJ2-7; either TRBD1 or TRBD2 may fit D (7 bases each). Germline-derived CDR1 and CDR2 are MNHNS and SASEGT. This CDR3 region has 15 residues. V lost 6 bases and J 4 bases, leaving 19 bases between the germline ends.

The rearrangement joins TRBV29-1 to TRBJ2-1, with D maybe TRBD2 (6 bases). Trimming removed 8 bases from V and 2 bases from J, with 13 bases in between. Per the germline V gene, CDR1 is SQVTM and CDR2 is ANQGSEA. CDR3 length: 13 amino acids. The CDR3 DNA is TGCAGCCATCGGGGGTCCCCCTACAATGAGCAGTTCTTC. Residues: CSHRGSPYNEQFF.

This clonotype came up a few times. The V gene is TRBV7-3, the J gene TRBJ2-7; D gene unclear. CDR1 and CDR2 from the germline V gene are SGHTA and FQGTGA. V lost 0 bases, J lost 3 bases, and 6 bases lay in between. CDR3 length: 13 residues. For the CDR3, the DNA is TGTGCCAGCAGCTTAACGATGAACTACGAGCAGTACTTC. Translation: CASSLTMNYEQYF.

This clonotype turned up a few times. CDR3 in amino acids: CASSQGGAAFYEQYF. As DNA, the CDR3 is TGCGCCAGCAGCCAAGGGGGGGCCGCTTTCTACGAGCAGTACTTC. V and J are TRBV4-1 and TRBJ2-7; D might be TRBD1 or TRBD2, each matching 6 bases. The V end lost 1 base, the J end lost 3 bases, and 13 bases lay between the germline ends. Germline CDR1 reads MGHRA; CDR2 reads YSYEKL. The CDR3 covers 15 residues.

This clonotype came up once. The chain recombines TRBV7-9 with TRBJ2-1; 7 bases match TRBD2. Germline V gene sequence: CDR1 SEHNR, CDR2 FQNEAQ (reference sequence). Trimming cost V 3 bases and J 8 bases; bases outside gene matches: 10. The CDR3 covers 15 residues. The CDR3 nucleotides are TGTGCCAGCAGCTTCGCCCGTCTCACTAGCGATGAGCAGTTCTTC. Protein: CASSFARLTSDEQFF.

The rearrangement joins TRBV4-1 to TRBJ2-3, with 7 bases identical to TRBD2. The V gene's germline CDR1 is MGHRA and CDR2 YSYEKL. With 1 base clipped from V and 1 base from J, the junction kept 5 bases outside the gene matches. The CDR3 is made up of 16 amino acids. This CDR3 reads CASSQASLAGTDTQYF. In DNA form, the CDR3 reads TGCGCCAGCAGCCAAGCAAGCCTAGCGGGCACAGATACGCAGTATTTT.

This clonotype was counted a few times. The V and J genes are TRBV4-1 and TRBJ2-1; TRBD2 matches 11 bases. Germline V lookup: CDR1 MGHRA, CDR2 YSYEKL. CDR3 size: 16 residues. With 0 bases clipped from V and 10 bases from J, the junction kept 8 bases outside the gene matches. CDR3 sequence: CASSQELAGGLREQFF. In DNA, the CDR3 is TGCGCCAGCAGCCAAGAGCTAGCGGGAGGCCTTCGAGAGCAGTTCTTC.

On this clonotype itself: The CDR3 does not close with the conserved phenylalanine or tryptophan, likely indicating a read error. The V and J genes are TRBV5-1 and TRBJ2-7; D not resolved. Trimming cost V 5 bases and J 4 bases, with 16 bases left between them. The CDR3 is 14 residues long. Germline values: CDR1 SGHRS, CDR2 YFSETQ. The CDR3 is CASSIAADFYEQYL. CDR3 coding DNA: TGCGCCAGCAGTATAGCCGCCGACTTTTACGAGCAGTACTTA.

The J gene is TRBJ2-5, the V gene TRBV28, with D possibly matching TRBD2 (5 bases). The tail of the sequence fits TRBJ2-7 better, so the J call may be wrong. The CDR3 has 15 amino acids. Germline CDR1 reads MDHEN; CDR2 reads SYDVKM. In DNA, the CDR3 is TGTGCCAGCAGTTTCGGGGTCAGTGCGACCTACGAGCAGTACTTC. It encodes CASSFGVSATYEQYF.